This T cell receptor (beta chain) was retrieved from a study of metastatic and nonmetastatic thyroid tumors. Turning to the study itself: The comparison covered peripheral blood and tumor or nodule tissue in malignant and benign thyroid patients. The study, taken as a whole, reports: A significant increase in TCR beta diversity was reportedly seen in malignant thyroid tumors relative to benign nodules, in blood and tumor.

In the original analysis: A distant-metastasis classifier for papillary thyroid cancer was built using CDR3 differences across clinicopathological groups. MiXCR re-clonotyped the PCR reads for TCRdb. The V and J calls come from TCRdb's annotation, not from the publication. The sample includes tens of thousands of clones, 9% to 14% of them seen just once. Patients were all untreated before their thyroid surgery. About this clone: What it binds is not known.

This sequence originates from a male donor with papillary thyroid cancer or a benign thyroid nodule (not recorded which). Some clones in this sample may be carry-over from other donors' samples. The sample taken for sequencing was blood.

The CDR3: CASSLWRSPEKIEQYF. CDR3 DNA sequence: TGTGCCAGCAGTTTGTGGCGCTCTCCGGAGAAGATCGAGCAGTACTTC. The chain carries TRBV28 and TRBJ2-7; D remains ambiguous. Trimming removed 3 bases at V and 6 bases at J, with 21 bases between. CDR1 MDHEN and CDR2 SYDVKM come from the germline V gene. The CDR3 sequence is 16 residues long.